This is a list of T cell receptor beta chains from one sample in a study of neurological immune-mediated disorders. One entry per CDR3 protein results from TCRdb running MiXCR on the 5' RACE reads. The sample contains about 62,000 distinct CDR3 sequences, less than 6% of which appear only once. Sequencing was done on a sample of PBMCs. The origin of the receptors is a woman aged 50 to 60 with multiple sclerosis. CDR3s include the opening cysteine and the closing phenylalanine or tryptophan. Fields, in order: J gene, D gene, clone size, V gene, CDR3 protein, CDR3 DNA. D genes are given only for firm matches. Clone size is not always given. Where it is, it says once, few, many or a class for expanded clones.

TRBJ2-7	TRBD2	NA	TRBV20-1	CSAGLAGGAYEQYF	TGCAGTGCTGGTCTAGCGGGGGGCGCCTACGAGCAGTACTTC
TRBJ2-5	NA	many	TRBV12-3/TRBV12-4	CASSIAGLETQYF	TGTGCCAGCAGTATTGCGGGGTTAGAGACCCAGTACTTC
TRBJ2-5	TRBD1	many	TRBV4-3	CASSQGDSKQETQYF	TGCGCCAGCAGCCAGGGGGACAGTAAGCAAGAGACCCAGTACTTC
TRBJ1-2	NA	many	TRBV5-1	CASSRGEQGNYGYTF	TGCGCCAGCAGCCGCGGAGAACAGGGTAACTATGGCTACACCTTC
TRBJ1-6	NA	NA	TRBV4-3	CASSQVAGDNSPLNF	TGCGCCAGCAGCCAAGTTGCAGGGGACAATTCACCCCTCAACTTT
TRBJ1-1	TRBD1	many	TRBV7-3	CASSTGGYTEAFF	TGTGCCAGCTCCACAGGGGGCTATACTGAAGCTTTCTTT
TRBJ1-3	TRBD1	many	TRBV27	CASSIKGQGGFGSGNTIYF	TGTGCCAGCAGTATAAAGGGACAGGGGGGATTTGGCTCTGGAAACACCATATATTTT
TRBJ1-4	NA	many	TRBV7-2	CASSLGRQGGNEKLFF	TGTGCCAGCAGCTTAGGGCGTCAGGGCGGCAATGAAAAACTGTTTTTT
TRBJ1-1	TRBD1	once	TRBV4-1	CASRPAQGWETTEAFF	TGCGCCAGCAGGCCCGCACAGGGGTGGGAGACTACTGAAGCTTTCTTT
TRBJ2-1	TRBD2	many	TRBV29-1	CSVDTSGVYNEQFF	TGCAGCGTTGATACTAGCGGGGTATACAATGAGCAGTTCTTC
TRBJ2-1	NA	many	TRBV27	CASSRTGVYNEQFF	TGTGCCAGCAGTCGAACCGGGGTGTACAATGAGCAGTTCTTC
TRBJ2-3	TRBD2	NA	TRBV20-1	CSASFRTSGGTDTQYF	TGCAGTGCTAGCTTCCGGACTAGCGGGGGCACAGATACGCAGTATTTT
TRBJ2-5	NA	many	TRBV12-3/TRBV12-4	CASSAGQNQATQYF	TGTGCCAGCAGCGCGGGACAGAACCAAGCGACCCAGTACTTC
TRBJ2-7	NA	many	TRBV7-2	CASSFTGYEQYF	TGTGCCAGCAGCTTTACGGGCTACGAGCAGTACTTC
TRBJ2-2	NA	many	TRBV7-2	CASSPVRRGQLFF	TGTGCCAGCAGCCCAGTACGACGGGGTCAGCTGTTTTTT
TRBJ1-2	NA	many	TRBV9	CASSPGLLIGIGGYTF	TGTGCCAGCAGCCCCGGTTTGTTGATTGGCATTGGTGGCTACACCTTC
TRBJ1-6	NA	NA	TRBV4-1	CASSEGNSPLNF	TGCGCCAGCAGCGAAGGGAATTCACCCCTCAACTTT
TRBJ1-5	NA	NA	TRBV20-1	CSARVVGRVNQPQNF	TGCAGTGCTAGAGTGGTGGGCCGGGTCAATCAGCCCCAGAATTTT
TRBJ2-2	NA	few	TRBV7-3	CASSAIGTANTGELFF	TGTGCCAGCAGCGCGATCGGGACCGCGAACACCGGGGAGCTGTTTTTT
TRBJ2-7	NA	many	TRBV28	CASSMRYEQYF	TGTGCCAGCAGTATGCGGTACGAGCAGTACTTC
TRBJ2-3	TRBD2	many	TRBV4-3	CASSQTSGLSTDTQYF	TGCGCCAGCAGCCAAACTAGCGGACTTAGCACAGATACGCAGTATTTT
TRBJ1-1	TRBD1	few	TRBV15	CATSNRDRGRLNTEAFF	TGTGCCACCAGCAATCGGGACAGGGGGAGATTGAACACTGAAGCTTTCTTT
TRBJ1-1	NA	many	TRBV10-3	CATRRNTEAFF	TGTGCCACAAGAAGAAACACTGAAGCTTTCTTT
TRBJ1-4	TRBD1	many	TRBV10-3	CAISPGTATNEKLFF	TGTGCCATCAGTCCCGGGACAGCAACTAATGAAAAACTGTTTTTT
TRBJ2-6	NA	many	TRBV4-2	CASSQETSSGANVLTF	TGTGCCAGCAGCCAAGAGACAAGCTCTGGGGCCAACGTCCTGACTTTC
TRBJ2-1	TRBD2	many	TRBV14	CASSLIRTSGGAVNEQFF	TGTGCCAGCAGCCTCATTCGGACTAGCGGGGGGGCAGTCAATGAGCAGTTCTTC
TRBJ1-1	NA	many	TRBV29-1	CSVDRNTEAFF	TGCAGCGTTGACAGAAACACTGAAGCTTTCTTT
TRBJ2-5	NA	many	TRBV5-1	CASSLGAQGKETQYF	TGCGCCAGCAGCTTAGGGGCTCAGGGAAAAGAGACCCAGTACTTC
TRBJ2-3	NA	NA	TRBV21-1	CASILGDRATDTQYF	NA
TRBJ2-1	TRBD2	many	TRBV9	CASDGVGGGPNEQFF	TGTGCCAGCGACGGGGTGGGCGGGGGGCCCAATGAGCAGTTCTTC
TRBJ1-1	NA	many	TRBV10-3	CAISESVREAFF	TGTGCCATCAGTGAGTCCGTAAGAGAAGCTTTCTTT
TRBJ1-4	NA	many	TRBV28	CASSLPGDEKLFF	TGTGCCAGCAGTTTACCAGGGGATGAAAAACTGTTTTTT
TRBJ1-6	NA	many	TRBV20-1	CSARDRTSPLHF	TGCAGTGCTAGAGACAGGACATCACCCCTCCACTTT
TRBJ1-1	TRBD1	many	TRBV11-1	CASSLGWTGHMNTEAFF	TGTGCCAGCAGCTTAGGGTGGACAGGGCACATGAACACTGAAGCTTTCTTT